This TCR beta chain came from a study of T-cell memory formation after mild COVID-19. Whole-study results and caveats: CD4+ contracting clones were found mainly in CM and EM, and CD8+ ones in EMRA. Pre-infection memory held some responding clones, suggesting pre-existing cross-reactive T cells responded. CD4/CD8 balance characterized clones contracting day 15 to 85, and CD4+ skew characterized later expanders.

This clonotype was recorded a few times. Its antigen is currently unknown. TCRdb re-analysed the 5' RACE reads in MiXCR, keeping a single row per CDR3 protein. The sample holds approximately 150,000 distinct CDR3 sequences; around 21% are singletons and the top ten take approximately 2.4%. This TCR was sampled from an adult woman who had mild COVID-19 (a few samples of this study predate the infection). Cell type and time point are not known. Sequenced material: PBMCs or a T cell subset sorted from them (not recorded which).

CDR3 sequence: CASSVDLASYEQYF. For the CDR3, the DNA is TGTGCCAGCAGCGTAGATCTAGCTAGCTACGAGCAGTACTTC. V gene TRBV9 combines with J gene TRBJ2-7; tentative D call: TRBD2 (5 bases). The V end lost 0 bases, the J end lost 3 bases, and 10 bases lay between the germline ends. CDR3 length equals 14 residues. Germline lookup yields CDR1 SGDLS and CDR2 YYNGEE. The entire variable domain, with the rest obtained from reference TRBV9 and TRBJ2-7, is as follows: DSGVTQTPKHLITATGQRVTLRCSPRSGDLSVYWYQQSLDQGLQFLIQYYNGEERAKGNILERFSAQQFPDLHSELNLSSLELGDSALYFCASSVDLASYEQYFGPGTRLTVT.